This T cell receptor (beta chain) was documented in a study of blood T cell repertoires in COVID-19. About the study: There were acute and convalescent COVID-19 samples, and they came from the United States, Italy and Spain. The cDNA or gDNA used as material had been derived from T cells, B-cell-depleted T cells, or PBMCs.

V was clipped by 5 bases and J by 7 bases; unmatched bases: 8. Germline CDR1 and CDR2: SGHVS and FQNEAQ. This CDR3 comprises 15 residues. TCRdb's copy holds only in-frame clones and misses some; the assay was immunoSEQ multiplex PCR. The table records some 300,000 clones, 90% of them present only once. The receptor was isolated from a woman aged 25 to 39 who had been exposed to COVID-19. The V gene is TRBV7-8, the J gene TRBJ2-1; TRBD2 matches 10 bases. Material for sequencing was PBMCs or T cells enriched from blood (not recorded which). The CDR3 DNA reads as TGTGCCAGCAGCATTAGCGGACTAGCGGCAAATGAGCAGTTCTTC. It specifies CASSISGLAANEQFF.